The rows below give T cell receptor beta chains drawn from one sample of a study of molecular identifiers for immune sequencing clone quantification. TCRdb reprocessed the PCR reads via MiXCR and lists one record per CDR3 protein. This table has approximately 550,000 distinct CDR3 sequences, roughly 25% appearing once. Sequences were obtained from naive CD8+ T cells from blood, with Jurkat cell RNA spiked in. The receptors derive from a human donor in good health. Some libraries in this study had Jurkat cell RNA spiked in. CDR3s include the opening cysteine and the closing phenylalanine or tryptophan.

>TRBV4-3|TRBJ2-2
CASSQGFELANTGELFF
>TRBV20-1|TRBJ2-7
CSAHNLYSGYEQYF
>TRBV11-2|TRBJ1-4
CASSLITAEKLFF
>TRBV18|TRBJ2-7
CASSPGPPGYEQYF
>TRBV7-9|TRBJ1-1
CASSLVGHTNTEAFF
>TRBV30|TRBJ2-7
CAWNHGIKGVYEQYF
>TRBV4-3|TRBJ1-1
CASSQEFFGENTEAFF
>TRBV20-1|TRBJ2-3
CSAYGMLARTDTQYF
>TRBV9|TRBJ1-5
CASSVGGGSQPQHF
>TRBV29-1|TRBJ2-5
CSVASGTLQETQYF
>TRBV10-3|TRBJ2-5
CAISESRGETQYF
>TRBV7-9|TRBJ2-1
CASLLYNELFF
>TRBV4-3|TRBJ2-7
CASSQSYRDSWDEQYF
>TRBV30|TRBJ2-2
CAWSIIKPGELFF
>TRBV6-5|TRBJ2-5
CASTKRTGPKGETQYF
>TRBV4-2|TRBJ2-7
CASSPTTAGSYEQYF
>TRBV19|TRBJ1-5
CVSSISAALNQPQHF
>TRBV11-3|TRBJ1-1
CASSDGQGLAFF
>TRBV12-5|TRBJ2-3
CASGTDFPSTDTQYF
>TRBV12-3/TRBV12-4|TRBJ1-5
CASSSQYQPQHF
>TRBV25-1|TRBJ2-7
CASSATGNSYEQYF
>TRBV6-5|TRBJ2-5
CATTTGAGETQYF
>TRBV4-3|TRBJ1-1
CASSQGADNAFF
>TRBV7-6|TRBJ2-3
CASSLMLAGTSTDTQYF
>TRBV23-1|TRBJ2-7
CASKPSQTSGRAIYEQYF
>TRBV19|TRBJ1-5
CASSVGGGMKPQHF
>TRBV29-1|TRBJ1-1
CSAGTGGRWTEAFF
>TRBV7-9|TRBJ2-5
CASSLFGRTNQETQYF
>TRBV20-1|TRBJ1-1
CSAETGEPEAFF
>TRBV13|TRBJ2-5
CASSSWGFQETQYF
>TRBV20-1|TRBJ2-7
CSTSGTGAYEQYF
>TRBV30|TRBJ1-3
CAWNGADSTIYF
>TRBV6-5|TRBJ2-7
CASSYPRGSYEQYF
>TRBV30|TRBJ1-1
CAWRDRDDTEAFF
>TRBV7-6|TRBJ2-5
CASSLETGPGETQYF
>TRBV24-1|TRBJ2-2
CATSDRPGFTNTGELFF